Following are 27 T cell receptor beta chains from one sample sequenced in a study of T cell repertoires in cytomegalovirus infection. These receptors have no identified antigens. TCRdb itself ran the reads through MiXCR, one entry per CDR3 protein. Among approximately 910,000 distinct CDR3 sequences listed, about a third were seen once. Sequencing was performed on cultured CD8+ T cells from PBMCs, taken from culture after CMV antigen stimulation. The receptors were sampled from a human donor in good health (CMV status not recorded). Some clones in this sample may be carry-over from other donors' samples.

The CDR3 coding sequence is TGCGCCAGCAGCCAAGGCTGGATCGACGGGGGGGTCCGAACCGGGGAGCTGTTTTTT. Protein sequence: CASSQGWIDGGVRTGELFF. The J gene is TRBJ2-2, the V gene TRBV4-3; 8 bases agree with TRBD2. V lost 1 base and J lost 5; bases outside the gene matches: 15. The CDR3 consists of 19 residues. Germline V gene lookup returns CDR1 LGHNA and CDR2 YSLEER.

This rearrangement joins TRBV6-1 to TRBJ2-7; 8 nucleotides line up with TRBD2. V gave up 6 bases and J gave up 6 bases; unmatched junction bases: 7. CDR3 length: 13 amino acids. Per the germline V gene, CDR1 is MNHNS and CDR2 is SASEGT. CDR3 sequence: CASSDNGGAEQYV. The CDR3, as DNA: TGTGCCAGCAGCGACAACGGGGGGGCCGAGCAGTACGTC.

This chain connects TRBV29-1 to TRBJ1-1; a weak D match, TRBD1 (5 bases). Germline CDR1 and CDR2: SQVTM and ANQGSEA. The CDR3 is made up of 13 amino acids. V gave up 2 bases and J gave up 10 bases, with 17 bases separating them. CDR3 sequence reads: CSVESSTPGVAFF. In DNA, the CDR3 is TGCAGCGTTGAATCTTCCACACCGGGGGTAGCTTTCTTT.

As to this clonotype: This clone may be a read error of a much larger clone one base away. The chain has TRBV7-8 and TRBJ1-2; 7 nucleotides align to TRBD1. Germline lookup yields CDR1 SGHVS and CDR2 FQNEAQ. V was clipped by 9 bases and J by 8 bases; unmatched bases: 15. This CDR3 contains 14 residues. The CDR3 region is CASSPGQRAGGYTF. The CDR3 bases are TGTGCCAGTTCTCCGGGACAGAGGGCGGGGGGCTACACCTTC.

This clonotype was picked up many times. This chain uses TRBV6-2 or TRBV6-3 with TRBJ2-3; 11 nucleotides match TRBD2. Germline assignment: CDR1 MNHEY and CDR2 SVGEGT. The CDR3 consists of 15 residues. Trimming cost V 6 bases and J 2 bases; bases outside gene matches: 4. The CDR3 DNA reads as TGTGCCAGCAGGGCGACTAGCGGGGACACAGATACGCAGTATTTT. Its protein product is CASRATSGDTDTQYF.

This clonotype occurred many times. V and J are TRBV7-8 and TRBJ2-3; D may be TRBD1 or TRBD2 (6 bases each). This CDR3 is 20 amino acids long. V was shortened by 0 bases and J by 2 bases, with 24 bases between the two germline ends. Germline CDR1 and CDR2: SGHVS and FQNEAQ. CDR3 amino acids: CASSLARSWTRGVSTDTQYF. The CDR3 DNA follows: TGTGCCAGCAGCTTAGCGCGGAGCTGGACGAGGGGGGTCTCCACAGATACGCAGTATTTT.

CDR3 in DNA: TGTGCCATCGAGTCTGGGGACCGCTACTACAATGAGCAGTTCTTC. Encoded protein: CAIESGDRYYNEQFF. The V and J genes are TRBV10-3 and TRBJ2-1; D possibly uses TRBD1 or TRBD2 (5 bases each). The CDR3 is 15 amino acids. Per germline, CDR1 ENHRY and CDR2 SYGVKD. V was shortened by 8 bases and J by 3 bases, with 17 bases between the two germline ends.

This clonotype was seen at least ten times. This CDR3 is CSVDRGITGELFF. DNA of the CDR3: TGCAGCGTTGATCGCGGTATTACCGGGGAGCTGTTTTTT. The genes are TRBV29-1 and TRBJ2-2; D gene unclear. CDR1 and CDR2 from the germline V gene are SQVTM and ANQGSEA. V was shortened by 3 bases and J by 5 bases, with 10 bases between the two germline ends. This CDR3 is 13 amino acids long.

The table lists this clonotype with a few counts. The chain recombines TRBV7-6 with TRBJ2-3; no firm D call. CDR1 SGHVS and CDR2 FNYEAQ come from the germline V gene. Trimming removed 2 bases at V and 0 bases at J, with 9 bases between. The CDR3 runs to 15 residues. CDR3 region: CASSLILFSTDTQYF. CDR3 DNA: TGTGCCAGCAGCTTAATACTGTTTAGCACAGATACGCAGTATTTT.

The V gene is TRBV20-1, the J gene TRBJ1-5; 7 positions agree with TRBD1. CDR3 length: 14 amino acids. The germline V gene encodes CDR1 DFQATT and CDR2 SNEGSKA (reference sequence). V shed 6 bases, J shed 3 bases, and the junction held 8 bases outside the gene matches. The CDR3 coding sequence is TGCAGTGCAACGGACAGGTATCCCAATCAGCCCCAGCATTTT. It codes for CSATDRYPNQPQHF.

J is TRBJ2-6 and V is TRBV2; D remains unclear. V dropped 5 bases and J dropped 0 bases, with 8 bases sitting between them. The CDR3 totals 15 residues. Germline-derived CDR1 and CDR2 are SNHLY and FYNNEI. CDR3 loop: CASSPEFSGANVLTF. CDR3 DNA: TGTGCCAGCAGTCCAGAATTCTCTGGGGCCAACGTCCTGACTTTC.

The chain employs TRBV28 and TRBJ2-4; 13 positions match TRBD2. Unmatched junction bases numbered 7, after V lost 5 bases and J lost 0 bases. The CDR3 extends over 18 amino acids. CDR1 is MDHEN and CDR2 is SYDVKM in the germline V gene. CDR3 region: CASSPGTSGVLAKNIQYF. CDR3 nucleotide sequence: TGTGCCAGCAGTCCCGGGACTAGCGGGGTCTTAGCCAAAAACATTCAGTACTTC.

The J gene is TRBJ2-2, the V gene TRBV11-2, with a weak D call TRBD1 (5 bases). The germline V and J ends were trimmed by 5 bases and 3 bases, with 22 bases remaining between them. CDR1 and CDR2 (germline): SGHAT, FQNNGV. The CDR3 extends over 18 amino acids. CDR3 in DNA: TGTGCCAGCAGCACTTCTACTACAGGATTCTTCGACACCGGGGAGCTGTTTTTT. This translates into CASSTSTTGFFDTGELFF.

This clonotype showed up just a few times. V usage is TRBV7-9 and J usage is TRBJ1-1; a possible D gene is TRBD1 (5 bases). The CDR3 is 15 residues long. The germline CDR1 and CDR2 sequences are SEHNR and FQNEAQ (reference sequence). The V end was cut by 5 bases, the J end by 4 bases, with 17 bases between. In nucleotides, the CDR3 is TGTGCCAGCAGCCCCCCGAGGGGTCCGGTCACTGAAGCTTTCTTT. Translated: CASSPPRGPVTEAFF.

CDR3 in DNA: TGCAGTGCTAGAGGGCCGGGACGCCAAGGGTACTATGGCTACACCTTC. Residues: CSARGPGRQGYYGYTF. V usage is TRBV20-1 and J usage is TRBJ1-2; D is possibly TRBD1 (5 bases). The V gene's germline CDR1 is DFQATT and CDR2 SNEGSKA (reference sequence). The V end lost 1 base, the J end lost 3 bases, and 18 bases lay between the germline ends. This CDR3 contains 16 residues.

This clonotype was picked up a small number of times. V and J are TRBV3-1 and TRBJ1-2; the D gene is possibly TRBD1 (5 bases). Germline assignment: CDR1 LGHDT and CDR2 YNNKEL (reference sequence). V was pared by 6 bases and J by 3 bases, with 11 bases between. This CDR3 is built from 13 residues. Here the CDR3 reads CASRSGGYYGYTF. The DNA of the CDR3 is TGTGCCAGCAGATCCGGGGGGTACTATGGCTACACCTTC.

This clonotype was picked up a small number of times. This rearrangement joins TRBV28 to TRBJ1-1, with D maybe TRBD1 (5 bases). Trimming stripped 6 bases from V and 4 bases from J, with 15 bases between. The V gene's germline CDR1 is MDHEN and CDR2 SYDVKM. The CDR3 loop spans 14 amino acids. The DNA for the CDR3 is TGTGCCAGCAGCCCTACGGCCAGGGTCACTGAAGCTTTCTTT. Protein product: CASSPTARVTEAFF.

V gene TRBV5-6 combines with J gene TRBJ2-7; no reliable D call. The CDR3 runs 16 residues. CDR1 is SGHDT, CDR2 YYEEEE, per germline. V lost 4 bases and J lost 3, with 20 bases in between. As DNA, the CDR3 is TGTGCCAGCAGCGCGTTACCGGGCCCCCGCGACTACGAGCAGTACGTC. Amino acids: CASSALPGPRDYEQYV.

The rearrangement links TRBV27 to TRBJ1-4, with D unresolved. Trimming pared 7 bases from V and 8 bases from J, leaving 8 bases between. This CDR3 contains 11 residues. CDR1 is MNHEY, CDR2 SMNVEV, per germline (reference sequence). The CDR3 nucleotides read TGTGCCAGCAAAAGAGGGGAAAAACTGTTTTTT. It yields the protein CASKRGEKLFF. The full variable domain, rest sourced from reference TRBV27 and TRBJ1-4, is EAQVTQNPRYLITVTGKKLTVTCSQNMNHEYMSWYRQDPGLGLRQIYYSMNVEVTDKGDVPEGYKVSRKEKRNFPLILESPSPNQTSLYFCASKRGEKLFFGSGTQLSVL.

This clonotype was seen more than once but under ten times. This chain joins TRBV12-5 and TRBJ1-2, with 8 nucleotides matching TRBD1. Germline CDR1 is LGHNT and CDR2 is FRNRAP. The ends lost 1 base at V and 6 bases at J; junction bases unmatched: 4. CDR3 size: 14 residues. CDR3 region: CASGLDRGGDGYTF. The DNA for the CDR3 is TGTGCTAGTGGTTTGGACAGGGGGGGGGATGGCTACACCTTC.

This chain connects TRBV18 to TRBJ2-7, with D possibly matching TRBD2 (5 bases). Trimming stripped 3 bases from V and 7 bases from J, with 13 bases between. This CDR3 comprises 13 residues. CDR1 and CDR2 (germline): KGHSH, LQKENI. CDR3: CASSPPVGGEQYF. In DNA, the CDR3 is TGTGCCAGCTCACCCCCGGTCGGAGGAGAGCAGTACTTC.

This clonotype was seen only a few times. The J gene is TRBJ2-1, the V gene TRBV13; possibly TRBD2 for D (7 bases). The CDR3 is 14 residues long. CDR1 and CDR2 (germline): PRHDT, FYEKMQ (reference sequence). Trimming pared 5 bases from V and 5 bases from J, leaving 13 bases between. For the CDR3, the DNA is TGTGCCAGCAGCGCAGGGAGGGGGAACAATGAGCAGTTCTTC. Its translation is CASSAGRGNNEQFF.

This clonotype has just one count. A much larger clone differs by one base, so this may be a read error. Likely a read error: the CDR3 ends without its conserved phenylalanine or tryptophan. The chain uses TRBV12-3 or TRBV12-4 and TRBJ2-5, with 7 bases fitting TRBD1. Trimming took 5 bases from V and 4 from J; bases not matched to a gene: 1. There are 12 residues in the CDR3. The CDR3 is CASSRQGETQYL. CDR3 coding DNA: TGTGCCAGCAGTCGACAGGGAGAGACCCAGTACTTA.

The chain employs TRBV6-5 and TRBJ2-7; 13 nucleotides align to TRBD2. Germline V CDR1 and CDR2: MNHEY, SVGAGI. This CDR3 has 15 residues. V was clipped by 2 bases and J by 4 bases; unmatched bases: 2. The CDR3 bases are TGTGCCAGCAGTTACCCGGGACTAGCGGGATACGAGCAGTACTTC. It encodes CASSYPGLAGYEQYF.

V is TRBV7-9 and J is TRBJ2-5, with TRBD2 as a possible D gene (5 bases). CDR1 and CDR2 (germline): SEHNR, FQNEAQ (reference sequence). V was cut by 8 bases and J by 2 bases, with 12 bases left in between. This CDR3 has 13 amino acids. CDR3 protein: CASHSRGQETQYF. The CDR3 DNA reads TGTGCCAGCCATAGTCGGGGTCAAGAGACCCAGTACTTC.

This chain uses TRBV20-1 with TRBJ1-5; D call uncertain. Trimming pared 5 bases from V and 0 bases from J, leaving 11 bases between. The CDR3 length is 14 residues. CDR1 is DFQATT, CDR2 SNEGSKA, per germline (reference sequence). The CDR3 DNA follows: TGCAGTGCTGGCACCTCAGATAGCAATCAGCCCCAGCATTTT. Its translation is CSAGTSDSNQPQHF.

This clonotype was detected many times. This chain links TRBV7-9 with TRBJ2-1; the D gene is possibly TRBD2 (6 bases). CDR1 and CDR2 from the germline V gene are SEHNR and FQNEAQ (reference sequence). V was cut by 1 base and J by 15 bases, with 19 bases left in between. The CDR3 loop spans 14 amino acids. CDR3 in DNA: TGTGCCAGCAGCTTAGAAGAGGGCCTAACCGGGGGGTTCTTC. Translated, it gives CASSLEEGLTGGFF.